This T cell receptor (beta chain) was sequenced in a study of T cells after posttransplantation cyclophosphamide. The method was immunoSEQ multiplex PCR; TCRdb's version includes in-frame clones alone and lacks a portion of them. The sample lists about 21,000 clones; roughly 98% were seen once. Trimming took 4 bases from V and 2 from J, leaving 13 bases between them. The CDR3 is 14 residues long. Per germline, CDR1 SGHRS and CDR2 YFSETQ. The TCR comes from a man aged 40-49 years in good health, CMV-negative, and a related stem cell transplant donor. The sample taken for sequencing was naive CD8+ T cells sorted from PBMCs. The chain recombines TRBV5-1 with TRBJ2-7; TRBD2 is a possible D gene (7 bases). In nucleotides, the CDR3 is TGCGCCAGCAGCGCCGCGGGGGCGACCTACGAGCAGTACTTC. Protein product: CASSAAGATYEQYF.